What follows are 9 T cell receptor beta chains derived from one specimen sequenced in a study of human T cells and chemical hapten exposure. TCRdb independently ran MiXCR on the RACE reads; one entry per CDR3 protein. The sample has some 170,000 distinct CDR3 sequences; about a fifth are singletons. The time point denotes: patch test 1, 2 weeks after DPC sensitization. Treatment noted: therapeutic diphenylcyclopropenone sensitization with weekly scalp DPC. This sample comprised whole blood, obtained in connection with sensitization to the hapten diphenylcyclopropenone (DPC). All receptors derive from a woman in her forties or fifties with alopecia areata. Some clones in this sample may be carry-over from other donors' samples.

This clonotype came up a few times. The chain links TRBV7-9 to TRBJ1-1; D is unresolved. V gave up 0 bases and J gave up 11 bases, with 10 bases separating them. This CDR3 region has 12 residues. Germline V gives CDR1 SEHNR, CDR2 FQNEAQ (reference sequence). CDR3 DNA: TGTGCCAGCAGCTTAGCTGAGGCCGGTGCTTTCTTT. This sequence encodes CASSLAEAGAFF.

Ten or more counts support this clonotype. CDR3 sequence: CASSLPNSPLHF. As DNA, the CDR3 is TGTGCCAGCAGTTTACCCAATTCACCCCTCCACTTT. The chain recombines TRBV28 with TRBJ1-6; no clear D. The germline gives CDR1 MDHEN, CDR2 SYDVKM. The CDR3 has 12 residues. V was trimmed by 2 bases and J by 7 bases, leaving 3 bases between them.

The chain couples TRBV11-1 to TRBJ2-1, with D maybe TRBD2 (6 bases). The CDR3 runs to 16 residues. CDR1 is SGHAT, CDR2 FQDESV, per germline (reference sequence). Trimming pared 2 bases from V and 0 bases from J, leaving 11 bases between. The CDR3 protein is CASSLYPAGSYNEQFF. In nucleotides, the CDR3 is TGTGCCAGCAGCTTATATCCAGCGGGCTCCTACAATGAGCAGTTCTTC.

V usage is TRBV29-1 and J usage is TRBJ2-3, with D possibly TRBD1 on 6 matching bases. The CDR3 runs to 14 residues. Germline values: CDR1 SQVTM, CDR2 ANQGSEA. Trimming pared 4 bases from V and 4 bases from J, leaving 15 bases between. The CDR3, as DNA: TGCAGCGTTGTTAGTGGCAGGGGAGCAGATACGCAGTATTTT. As protein: CSVVSGRGADTQYF.

V and J are TRBV21-1 and TRBJ1-5; TRBD1 is taken as the D call from the table, unchecked against the DNA. TRBV21-1 is a pseudogene segment. CDR3 length: 17 residues. The CDR3 protein is CASSKYETGDSNQPQHF. DNA of the CDR3: TGTGCCAGCAGCAAATACGAGACAGGGGATAGCAATCAGCCCCAGCATTTT.

For this clonotype: At one of its ends the junction is not consistent with the germline gene, which may arise from a read error. The rearrangement links TRBV7-9 to TRBJ1-1; D is unclear. Germline CDR1 reads SEHNR; CDR2 reads FQNEAQ (reference sequence). The CDR3 spans 11 residues. The CDR3 nucleotides are TGTGCCAACAGCTTTGAAACTGAAGCTTTCTTT. This translates into CANSFETEAFF.

The chain couples TRBV20-1 to TRBJ2-7, with 11 bases matching TRBD2. The junction had 8 bases not matched to a gene; V was cut back by 3 bases and J by 4 bases. This CDR3 spans 15 amino acids. In germline, CDR1 is DFQATT, CDR2 SNEGSKA (reference sequence). The CDR3 protein is CSARPTSGISYEQYF. For the CDR3, the DNA is TGCAGTGCTAGGCCGACTAGCGGGATAAGTTACGAGCAGTACTTC.

The rearrangement joins TRBV20-1 to TRBJ2-2; TRBD2 agrees at 8 bases. Looked up from germline, CDR1 is DFQATT and CDR2 is SNEGSKA (reference sequence). There are 14 residues in the CDR3. The ends lost 6 bases at V and 6 bases at J; junction bases unmatched: 9. The chain's CDR3 is CSARAGVEAGELFF. The CDR3 DNA is TGCAGTGCCCGAGCGGGAGTCGAGGCCGGGGAGCTGTTTTTT.

This chain connects TRBV2 to TRBJ2-1; tentative D call: TRBD1 (9 bases). The CDR3 covers 14 residues. CDR1 and CDR2 from the germline V gene are SNHLY and FYNNEI. V was cut by 1 base and J by 9 bases, with 13 bases left in between. The CDR3 spells CASSEVAGQGEQFF. The CDR3 nucleotides read TGTGCCAGCAGTGAAGTAGCGGGACAGGGTGAGCAGTTCTTC.